The 8 T cell receptor beta chains below come from one sample, sequenced in a study of blood T cell repertoires in COVID-19. Profiled with immunoSEQ multiplex PCR; TCRdb holds only in-frame clones, not every one. This sample yields tens of thousands of clones, of which 85% to 90% are seen a single time; 2.5% to 3% belongs to the top ten. The specimen was peripheral blood. Source of these receptors: a man at least 80 years old with acute or convalescent COVID-19.

The gene calls are TRBV7-2 and TRBJ2-1, with D tentatively TRBD2 (5 bases). Germline V lookup: CDR1 SGHTA, CDR2 FQGNSA. The CDR3 length is 14 residues. Trimming removed 5 bases from V and 8 bases from J, with 16 bases in between. The CDR3 is CASSINTRSHEQFF. As DNA, the CDR3 is TGTGCCAGCAGCATCAATACTAGAAGTCATGAGCAGTTCTTC.

This chain connects TRBV12-3 or TRBV12-4 to TRBJ2-7; D perhaps matches TRBD2 (6 bases). V was pared by 7 bases and J by 3 bases, with 10 bases between. The CDR3 has 12 residues. The CDR3 sequence is CASTGGNYEQYF. CDR3 coding DNA: TGTGCCAGCACCGGGGGAAACTACGAGCAGTACTTC.

Only a few counts were recorded for this clone. The chain has TRBV10-3 and TRBJ1-3; 8 bases are shared with TRBD1. The germline CDR1 and CDR2 sequences are ENHRY and SYGVKD. This CDR3 spans 15 amino acids. J gave up 0 bases and V 6 bases, and 4 bases lay outside the gene matches. CDR3 sequence: CAISQDRVSGNTIYF. CDR3 in DNA: TGTGCCATCAGCCAGGACAGGGTCTCTGGAAACACCATATATTTT.

V is TRBV28 and J is TRBJ1-1; a weak D match, TRBD1 (5 bases). The germline gives CDR1 MDHEN, CDR2 SYDVKM. The CDR3 sequence is 14 residues long. V was pared by 5 bases and J by 5 bases, with 15 bases between. The CDR3 is CASSLGRVLTEAFF. The DNA of the CDR3 is TGTGCCAGCAGTCTCGGCAGGGTGTTAACTGAAGCTTTCTTT.

This clone was seen just once. The chain is built from TRBV5-6 and TRBJ1-5; no clear D. Germline V lookup: CDR1 SGHDT, CDR2 YYEEEE. This CDR3 spans 13 amino acids. Deletions cut 1 base from V and 9 bases from J, with 11 bases between. CDR3 DNA: TGTGCCAGCAGCTTGACTGCGGTTGGGCCCCAGCATTTT. Translating it yields CASSLTAVGPQHF.

This clone was picked up one time. This chain links TRBV12-3 or TRBV12-4 with TRBJ1-1; TRBD1 matches at 8 bases. The ends lost 5 bases at V and 6 bases at J; junction bases unmatched: 5. This CDR3 contains 13 residues. This chain's CDR3 is CASSPGTGSEAFF. CDR3 nucleotides: TGTGCCAGCAGTCCAGGGACAGGCTCTGAAGCTTTCTTT.

The rearrangement uses TRBV2 and TRBJ1-6; 10 bases fit TRBD1. Trimming removed 7 bases from V and 9 bases from J; junction bases left unmatched: 9. CDR1 and CDR2 (germline): SNHLY, FYNNEI. CDR3 size: 15 residues. The CDR3 sequence: CASNGQGDRSSPLHF. CDR3 nucleotides: TGTGCCAGCAACGGACAGGGGGATCGGAGTTCACCCCTCCACTTT.

The chain is built from TRBV29-1 and TRBJ2-5, with D possibly matching TRBD2 (5 bases). Germline V lookup: CDR1 SQVTM, CDR2 ANQGSEA. Between the trimmed V and J ends, which lost 4 bases and 5 bases, there was a span of 14 bases. CDR3 size: 13 residues. CDR3 coding DNA: TGCAGCGTTGTCGTGGGCCGGAGGGAGACCCAGTACTTC. This codes for CSVVVGRRETQYF.